The next 16 T cell receptor beta chains were all read from a single sample in a study of T cells in Graves' hyperthyroidism and ophthalmopathy. Authors of the study amplified TCR beta CDR3 regions from RNA transcripts. In the first-round RT-PCR of the TCR CDR3, the HTBI primer set was used. MiXCR, applied by TCRdb to the multiplex PCR reads, yields one record per CDR3 protein. This sample carries more than 350,000 distinct CDR3 sequences, more than 12% of them seen once, and the ten largest clones take about 30%. The sequenced sample consisted of blood. Receptors originate from a woman aged 25 to 45 with Graves' hyperthyroidism.

This clonotype was seen repeatedly, ten times or more. The V and J genes are TRBV20-1 and TRBJ2-7; the D gene is possibly TRBD2 (5 bases). This CDR3 spans 14 amino acids. V lost 1 base and J lost 3, with 13 bases in between. The germline V gene has CDR1 DFQATT and CDR2 SNEGSKA (reference sequence). The CDR3 sequence: CSARGGENVYEQYF. CDR3 sequence (DNA): TGCAGTGCTAGAGGGGGAGAGAATGTCTACGAGCAGTACTTC.

The rearrangement joins TRBV11-3 to TRBJ2-5; D is perhaps TRBD2 (6 bases). CDR1 SGHNT and CDR2 YENEEA come from the germline V gene. This CDR3 comprises 16 residues. Trimming took off 1 base at V and 1 base at J, with 13 bases between the two ends. The CDR3 sequence is CASSLVFGTSQETQYF. The CDR3 DNA reads as TGTGCCAGCAGCTTAGTATTCGGGACTTCCCAAGAGACCCAGTACTTC.

This chain joins TRBV20-1 and TRBJ2-2; D gene uncertain. Trimming stripped 1 base from V and 1 base from J, with 4 bases between. The length of the CDR3 is 13 residues. Looked up from germline, CDR1 is DFQATT and CDR2 is SNEGSKA (reference sequence). The chain's CDR3 is CSARGQNTGELFF. The CDR3 nucleotides are TGCAGTGCTAGAGGGCAGAACACCGGGGAGCTGTTTTTT.

This clonotype was counted only a few times. The V and J genes are TRBV9 and TRBJ2-2; 7 bases match TRBD2. V gave up 7 bases and J gave up 3 bases; unmatched junction bases: 6. The CDR3 consists of 14 residues. Germline values: CDR1 SGDLS, CDR2 YYNGEE. CDR3 sequence (DNA): TGTGCCAGCGGACTAGACATATACACCGGGGAGCTGTTTTTT. It codes for CASGLDIYTGELFF.

This clonotype was seen ten or more times. The chain combines TRBV5-1 with TRBJ2-1; tentatively, D is TRBD2 (5 bases). Germline CDR1 and CDR2: SGHRS and YFSETQ. V lost 5 bases and J 4 bases, leaving 13 bases between the germline ends. The CDR3 sequence is 14 residues long. The CDR3 is CASSPRTFYNEQFF. The CDR3 nucleotides are TGCGCCAGCAGTCCCAGGACTTTTTACAATGAGCAGTTCTTC.

This clonotype was observed a few times. Written as DNA, the CDR3 is TGTGCCAGCAGCCCCGACGGGTACGGACTCTACGAGCAGTACTTC. Protein product: CASSPDGYGLYEQYF. The V gene is TRBV7-9, the J gene TRBJ2-7, with D perhaps TRBD2 (5 bases). The V end lost 5 bases, the J end lost 3 bases, and 17 bases lay between the germline ends. Looked up from germline, CDR1 is SEHNR and CDR2 is FQNEAQ (reference sequence). The CDR3 loop spans 15 amino acids.

This clonotype showed up many times. The V call is TRBV29-1, the J call TRBJ2-7; D not resolved. The CDR3 covers 13 residues. Germline lookup yields CDR1 SQVTM and CDR2 ANQGSEA. V lost 0 bases, J lost 2 bases, and 8 bases lay in between. CDR3 nucleotide sequence: TGCAGCGTTGAAGATCGACTTACCTACGAGCAGTACTTC. Translation: CSVEDRLTYEQYF.

In this sample, this clonotype turned up a few times. In DNA, the CDR3 is TGTGCCAGCGGGCTGACAGGGTCGGAGACCCAGTACTTC. Translated: CASGLTGSETQYF. The rearrangement links TRBV2 to TRBJ2-5, with 7 bases matching TRBD1. The CDR3 has 13 amino acids. V was pared by 8 bases and J by 5 bases, with 8 bases of the junction left unmatched. Germline V lookup: CDR1 SNHLY, CDR2 FYNNEI. The full variable domain, its missing parts supplied by reference TRBV2 and TRBJ2-5, is EPEVTQTPSHQVTQMGQEVILRCVPISNHLYFYWYRQILGQKVEFLVSFYNNEISEKSEIFDDQFSVERPDGSNFTLKIRSTKLEDSAMYFCASGLTGSETQYFGPGTRLLVL.

In this sample, this clonotype turned up many times. CDR3 nucleotide sequence: TGTGCCAGCAGGGAGTCAGGTTACCCCTCGGAGTACTTC. This sequence encodes CASRESGYPSEYF. The chain combines TRBV28 with TRBJ2-7; the D is unclear. The CDR3 sequence is 13 residues long. Between the trimmed V and J ends, which lost 6 bases and 11 bases, there was a span of 20 bases. CDR1 MDHEN and CDR2 SYDVKM come from the germline V gene.

The rearrangement uses TRBV7-2 and TRBJ2-2; 9 nucleotides match TRBD2. The CDR3 is made up of 14 amino acids. V dropped 7 bases and J dropped 4; count of bases not matched to a gene: 4. Germline loops: CDR1 SGHTA, CDR2 FQGNSA. The CDR3 DNA reads TGTGCCAGCATGACTAGCGGAAGCACCGGGGAGCTGTTTTTT. As protein: CASMTSGSTGELFF. The full variable domain, completed using reference TRBV7-2 and TRBJ2-2, is GAGVSQSPSNKVTEKGKDVELRCDPISGHTALYWYRQSLGQGLEFLIYFQGNSAPDKSGLPSDRFSAERTGGSVSTLTIQRTQQEDSAVYLCASMTSGSTGELFFGEGSRLTVL.

This clonotype was seen ten or more times. V usage is TRBV27 and J usage is TRBJ2-7, with TRBD1 matching over 9 bases. J was trimmed by 6 bases and V by 2 bases; bases with no gene match: 11. CDR1 and CDR2 (germline): MNHEY, SMNVEV (reference sequence). This CDR3 is 16 amino acids long. The CDR3 DNA follows: TGTGCCAGCAGTTTAGAGGGGACAGGGTATCTGGCCGAGCAGTACTTC. It yields the protein CASSLEGTGYLAEQYF.

Note on this clonotype: Since a much larger clone is just one base distant, this may be a read error. The J gene is TRBJ2-7, the V gene TRBV2; D possibly corresponds to TRBD2 (5 bases). V was pared by 2 bases and J by 7 bases, with 15 bases between. The CDR3 extends over 14 amino acids. CDR1 and CDR2 from the germline V gene are SNHLY and FYNNEI. The chain's CDR3 is CASSERPGSEEQYF. The CDR3 DNA follows: TGTGCCAGCAGTGAAAGGCCGGGATCCGAGGAGCAGTACTTC. Full variable domain (missing parts from reference TRBV2 and TRBJ2-7): EPEVTQTPSHQVTQMGQEVILRCVPISNHLYFYWYRQILGQKVEFLVSFYNNEISEKSEIFDDQFSVERPDGSNFTLKIRSTKLEDSAMYFCASSERPGSEEQYFGPGTRLTVT.

There are many counts of this clonotype. The gene calls are TRBV7-9 and TRBJ2-4; D perhaps matches TRBD1 (6 bases). CDR3 length: 17 residues. Germline CDR1 SEHNR, CDR2 FQNEAQ (reference sequence). V shed 4 bases and J shed 2 bases, with 18 bases lying between them. CDR3: CASSSPQRGHTKNIQYF. In DNA form, the CDR3 reads TGTGCCAGCAGCTCGCCACAACGGGGACACACCAAAAACATTCAGTACTTC.

A few counts support this clonotype. This chain's CDR3 is CSVHRGVESRNEQFF. Here the CDR3 DNA reads TGCAGCGTCCACAGGGGCGTCGAGTCCCGCAATGAGCAGTTCTTC. The gene calls are TRBV29-1 and TRBJ2-1; 7 positions match TRBD1. The CDR3 is 15 amino acids. The ends lost 6 bases at V and 6 bases at J; junction bases unmatched: 14. Germline V gene lookup returns CDR1 SQVTM and CDR2 ANQGSEA.

The chain joins TRBV29-1 to TRBJ2-5; D ambiguous. Trimming pared 4 bases from V and 4 bases from J, leaving 7 bases between. This CDR3 has 11 amino acids. Germline V CDR1 and CDR2: SQVTM, ANQGSEA. The CDR3 reads CSVGGAETQYF. DNA for the CDR3: TGCAGCGTTGGTGGCGCAGAGACCCAGTACTTC.

This clonotype came up many times. The V call is TRBV27, the J call TRBJ2-1; no clear D gene. Trimming took off 8 bases at V and 3 bases at J, with 8 bases between the two ends. There are 12 residues in the CDR3. The germline V gene encodes CDR1 MNHEY and CDR2 SMNVEV (reference sequence). The CDR3 DNA follows: TGTGCCAGCTACACGAACTACAATGAGCAGTTCTTC. Translation gives CASYTNYNEQFF.